A single sample gave rise to the 8 T cell receptor beta chains below, sequenced in a study of regulatory T cells in long-lasting Graves disease. Through Arm-PCR of CDR3 regions and iRepertoire HTBI primers, TCR beta libraries were built. TCRdb fed the multiplex PCR reads into MiXCR, producing one record per CDR3 protein. The sample lists some 450,000 distinct CDR3 sequences, around 24% occurring once. Time point reported: persistent/refractory GD, antithyroid drugs over 5 years with positive TRAb. After RNA was extracted from PBMCs, the TCR library was made from it. The specimen was peripheral blood mononuclear cells (PBMCs), collected when the disease was refractory, from a patient treated with antithyroid drugs. All receptors come from a female donor with Graves disease.

This clonotype was counted only a few times. This rearrangement joins TRBV7-9 to TRBJ2-2; D ambiguous. The CDR3 covers 15 residues. In germline, CDR1 is SEHNR, CDR2 FQNEAQ (reference sequence). The V gene lost 1 base and the J gene lost 5 bases, with 11 bases spanning the gap. The CDR3, as DNA: TGTGCCAGCAGCTTAGGCCGGAGCGAGACCGGGGAGCTGTTTTTT. This gives the protein CASSLGRSETGELFF. The full variable domain, rest sourced from reference TRBV7-9 and TRBJ2-2, is DTGVSQNPRHKITKRGQNVTFRCDPISEHNRLYWYRQTLGQGPEFLTYFQNEAQLEKSRLLSDRFSAERPKGSFSTLEIQRTEQGDSAMYLCASSLGRSETGELFFGEGSRLTVL.

V and J are TRBV12-3 or TRBV12-4 and TRBJ2-2; weak D call: TRBD1 (5 bases). CDR3 length: 14 residues. V was pared by 6 bases and J by 4 bases, with 12 bases between. The CDR3 region has the DNA TGTGCCAGCAGGGAAAGCAGGGTCACCGGGGAGCTGTTTTTT. Protein: CASRESRVTGELFF.

In this sample, this clonotype turned up many times. This chain connects TRBV7-2 to TRBJ1-3, with D unclear. Deletions cut 2 bases from V and 0 bases from J, with 8 bases between. This CDR3 has 15 residues. CDR1 is SGHTA and CDR2 is FQGNSA in the germline V gene. CDR3 residues: CASSLITSSGNTIYF. DNA for the CDR3: TGTGCCAGCAGCTTAATTACTAGCTCTGGAAACACCATATATTTT.

This clonotype was seen repeatedly, ten times or more. This sequence joins TRBV20-1 and TRBJ1-2, with D unclear. Germline V gene sequence: CDR1 DFQATT, CDR2 SNEGSKA (reference sequence). V gave up 6 bases and J gave up 4 bases, with 18 bases separating them. This CDR3 has 14 amino acids. CDR3 in DNA: TGCAGTGCCTCCGACAAGGATTTCACCTATGGCTACACCTTC. This sequence encodes CSASDKDFTYGYTF.

The chain links TRBV7-3 to TRBJ2-7; 12 bases match TRBD2. The end of the DNA is better explained by TRBJ2-1, so the J call may be wrong. Germline values: CDR1 SGHTA, CDR2 FQGTGA. This CDR3 region has 17 residues. DNA of the CDR3: TGTGCCAGCAGCCCTACTAGCGGGAGGTTTCGGGGCAATGAGCAGTTCTTC. Its translation is CASSPTSGRFRGNEQFF.

This chain uses TRBV4-2 with TRBJ2-5; a weak D match, TRBD2 (6 bases). The germline CDR1 and CDR2 sequences are LGHNA and YNFKEQ. V was clipped by 0 bases and J by 5 bases, with 10 bases between them. The CDR3 runs to 14 residues. The CDR3 is CASSQDFRGETQYF. DNA for the CDR3: TGTGCCAGCAGCCAAGATTTCCGGGGGGAGACCCAGTACTTC.

This clonotype was observed a single time. This chain links TRBV11-2 with TRBJ2-5; TRBD2 matches at 7 bases. V trimming: 5 bases; J trimming: 4 bases; junction bases outside the gene matches: 16. Germline-derived CDR1 and CDR2 are SGHAT and FQNNGV. The CDR3 loop spans 17 amino acids. For the CDR3, the DNA is TGTGCCAGCAGCCCGGAGGGGAGGGTCGGCCTTCGAGAGACCCAGTACTTC. Its translation: CASSPEGRVGLRETQYF.

The sample holds a few counts of this clonotype. The genes are TRBV13 and TRBJ2-7, with TRBD2 matching over 9 bases. Germline trimming cut 3 bases from V and 5 bases from J; bases unmatched to any gene: 14. Germline CDR1 reads PRHDT; CDR2 reads FYEKMQ (reference sequence). CDR3 size: 17 residues. The CDR3 sequence: CASSFTGVAGAIHEQYF. DNA of the CDR3: TGTGCCAGCAGCTTTACAGGCGTAGCGGGAGCAATCCACGAGCAGTACTTC.